One and the same sample provided the 10 T cell receptor beta chains below, sequenced in a study of preoperative IRX-2 immunotherapy in early breast cancer. Treatment given: preoperative locoregional IRX-2 cytokine immunotherapy. The repertoire was sequenced with immunoSEQ multiplex PCR; TCRdb's copy has only in-frame clones and lacks some. The data contain about 8,000 clones, around 82% of them singletons. The sequencing here drew on tumor tissue, taken after IRX-2 immunotherapy. The receptors come from a human donor with breast cancer.

The V gene is TRBV28, the J gene TRBJ2-2; D remains ambiguous. Trimming took off 3 bases at V and 2 bases at J, with 4 bases between the two ends. This CDR3 is 13 amino acids long. Germline CDR1 MDHEN, CDR2 SYDVKM. CDR3 bases: TGTGCCAGCAGTTTCCGTAACACCGGGGAGCTGTTTTTT. Translation gives CASSFRNTGELFF.

The rearrangement links TRBV5-1 to TRBJ1-3; TRBD1 matches 7 bases. The CDR3 sequence is 15 residues long. Germline V gene sequence: CDR1 SGHRS, CDR2 YFSETQ. V was pared by 4 bases and J by 4 bases, with 8 bases of the junction left unmatched. CDR3 DNA sequence: TGCGCCAGCAGCCCTCAAGGGGGCCCCGGAAACACCATATATTTT. It yields the protein CASSPQGGPGNTIYF.

The V gene is TRBV23-1, the J gene TRBJ1-3, with D possibly TRBD1 on 6 matching bases. TRBV23-1 is identified as an open reading frame with a role that is uncertain. V shed 6 bases and J shed 2 bases, with 20 bases lying between them. This CDR3 has 17 amino acids. The DNA for the CDR3 is TGCGCCAGCAGCCAGACAACAGGGACACAAACTGGAAACACCATATATTTT. Translating it yields CASSQTTGTQTGNTIYF.

The chain links TRBV7-6 to TRBJ1-3; possibly TRBD1 for D (6 bases). Deletions cut 5 bases from V and 1 base from J, with 15 bases between. CDR1 and CDR2 from the germline V gene are SGHVS and FNYEAQ. The CDR3 contains 16 residues. This chain's CDR3 is CASSPRTTGSGNTIYF. The CDR3, as DNA: TGTGCCAGCAGCCCACGGACGACAGGTTCTGGAAACACCATATATTTT. The entire variable domain, with the rest obtained from reference TRBV7-6 and TRBJ1-3, is as follows: GAGVSQSPRYKVTKRGQDVALRCDPISGHVSLYWYRQALGQGPEFLTYFNYEAQQDKSGLPNDRFSAERPEGSISTLTIQRTEQRDSAMYRCASSPRTTGSGNTIYFGEGSWLTVV.

This chain joins TRBV11-3 and TRBJ2-5, with 7 bases fitting TRBD1. V lost 5 bases to trimming and J lost 2 bases; unmatched junction nucleotides: 5. The CDR3 spans 14 residues. CDR1 is SGHNT, CDR2 YENEEA, per germline. The CDR3 coding sequence is TGTGCCAGCAGCCCGGGGACAGATCAAGAGACCCAGTACTTC. Encoded protein: CASSPGTDQETQYF.

The genes are TRBV11-3 and TRBJ1-4; D might be TRBD1 (6 bases). The CDR3 totals 18 residues. V was clipped by 5 bases and J by 2 bases, with 21 bases between them. Germline CDR1 is SGHNT and CDR2 is YENEEA. As DNA, the CDR3 is TGTGCCAGCAGCCTTACTCGGGACAACGGGATGACTAATGAAAAACTGTTTTTT. Residues: CASSLTRDNGMTNEKLFF. The variable domain in full, with the rest retrieved from reference TRBV11-3 and TRBJ1-4, is EAGVVQSPRYKIIEKKQPVAFWCNPISGHNTLYWYLQNLGQGPELLIRYENEEAVDDSQLPKDRFSAERLKGVDSTLKIQPAELGDSAVYLCASSLTRDNGMTNEKLFFGSGTQLSVL.

The chain has TRBV19 and TRBJ2-3; D gene ambiguous. CDR1 and CDR2 (germline): LNHDA, SQIVND (reference sequence). The V end lost 5 bases, the J end lost 0 bases, and 12 bases lay between the germline ends. The CDR3 is made up of 15 amino acids. The CDR3 is CASSPGFTSTDTQYF. The CDR3 nucleotides are TGTGCCAGTAGTCCAGGATTTACTAGCACAGATACGCAGTATTTT.

The chain links TRBV6-8 to TRBJ1-6; 8 bases agree with TRBD1. Looked up from germline, CDR1 is MNHGY and CDR2 is SAAAGT. The CDR3 totals 14 residues. Germline trimming cut 6 bases from V and 10 bases from J; bases unmatched to any gene: 8. CDR3 DNA sequence: TGTGCCAGCAGCGTAGACAGGGGTGGGTCACCCCTCCACTTT. Protein product: CASSVDRGGSPLHF.

CDR3 sequence (DNA): TGTGCCAGCAGCTCCACCGGAACCGCCTACGAGCAGTACTTC. This sequence encodes CASSSTGTAYEQYF. The J gene is TRBJ2-7, the V gene TRBV7-8; D call uncertain. Looked up from germline, CDR1 is SGHVS and CDR2 is FQNEAQ. The CDR3 length is 14 residues. Trimming shortened V by 4 bases and J by 2 bases, and 12 bases separated the two germline ends.

The chain has TRBV28 and TRBJ1-2; D not resolved. V was shortened by 5 bases and J by 3 bases, with 10 bases between the two germline ends. The CDR3 length is 13 residues. CDR1 is MDHEN, CDR2 SYDVKM, per germline. In DNA form, the CDR3 reads TGTGCCAGCAGTCTACCGCAGGACTATGGCTACACCTTC. Translated, it gives CASSLPQDYGYTF.